Below are 12 T cell receptor beta chains sequenced from a single sample in a study of T-cell reconstitution after alpha-beta-depleted transplantation in children. A library of TCRbeta sequences, prepared with unique molecular identifiers, was generated. TCRdb called the PCR reads again in MiXCR, with one record for every CDR3 protein. Of approximately 1,000,000 distinct CDR3 sequences in the sample, around 30% were seen once. The source material was PBMCs, mostly from graft donor cells, sampled 360 days after TCRalphabeta/CD19-depleted stem cell transplant. The receptors here all came from a boy under two years old who had a stem cell transplant for SCID, so the T cells may come from the graft donor.

The chain couples TRBV5-1 to TRBJ2-3; D is tentatively TRBD1 or TRBD2 (5 bases each). V was shortened by 4 bases and J by 2 bases, with 14 bases between the two germline ends. CDR3 length equals 15 residues. Germline V gene data show CDR1 as SGHRS and CDR2 as YFSETQ. CDR3 bases: TGCGCCAGCAGCCCCCCTGTGGGGGACACAGATACGCAGTATTTT. Its protein product is CASSPPVGDTDTQYF.

V gene TRBV6-5 combines with J gene TRBJ2-2; D not certain. The CDR3 spans 15 residues. The germline gives CDR1 MNHEY, CDR2 SVGAGI. The V end lost 5 bases, the J end lost 1 base, and 11 bases lay between the germline ends. CDR3 sequence (DNA): TGTGCCAGCAGTCACCGGACGGTGAACACCGGGGAGCTGTTTTTT. Translation: CASSHRTVNTGELFF.

In its sample, this clonotype was seen a few times. V is TRBV4-1 and J is TRBJ2-7; 10 bases match TRBD1. The junction had 4 bases not matched to a gene; V was cut back by 0 bases and J by 2 bases. This CDR3 is 16 amino acids long. The V gene's germline CDR1 is MGHRA and CDR2 YSYEKL. The CDR3 DNA sequence: TGCGCCAGCAGCCAAGATCTCGGACAGGGGGCCTACGAGCAGTACTTC. This translates into CASSQDLGQGAYEQYF.

This clonotype was detected a few times. This sequence joins TRBV5-1 and TRBJ2-5, with 10 bases matching TRBD1. Germline CDR1 SGHRS, CDR2 YFSETQ. J was trimmed by 3 bases and V by 3 bases; bases with no gene match: 5. This CDR3 is built from 15 residues. The CDR3 region is CASSWFGTGEETQYF. The DNA of the CDR3 is TGCGCCAGCAGCTGGTTCGGGACAGGGGAAGAGACCCAGTACTTC.

This clonotype was picked up a small number of times. The gene calls are TRBV20-1 and TRBJ2-7; D is uncertain. The CDR3 runs 13 residues. V was pared by 6 bases and J by 2 bases, with 14 bases between. From germline, CDR1 is DFQATT and CDR2 SNEGSKA (reference sequence). This chain's CDR3 is CSARPGGPYEQYF. The CDR3 DNA is TGCAGTGCCAGGCCGGGCGGCCCCTACGAGCAGTACTTC.

This clonotype was recorded a few times. J is TRBJ2-1 and V is TRBV7-9, with TRBD1 matching over 8 bases. J lost 3 bases, V lost 2 bases, and 9 bases had no gene match. The CDR3 extends over 17 amino acids. Germline V CDR1 and CDR2: SEHNR, FQNEAQ (reference sequence). This CDR3 reads CASSLMFIGTGYNEQFF. The CDR3, as DNA: TGTGCCAGCAGCTTAATGTTTATCGGGACAGGCTACAATGAGCAGTTCTTC. The full variable domain, its missing parts supplied by reference TRBV7-9 and TRBJ2-1, is DTGVSQNPRHKITKRGQNVTFRCDPISEHNRLYWYRQTLGQGPEFLTYFQNEAQLEKSRLLSDRFSAERPKGSFSTLEIQRTEQGDSAMYLCASSLMFIGTGYNEQFFGPGTRLTVL.

This clonotype has more than one count but fewer than ten. This chain uses TRBV24-1 with TRBJ2-1; D not resolved. Germline CDR1 is KGHDR and CDR2 is SFDVKD. The CDR3 consists of 15 residues. V lost 3 bases, J lost 10 bases, and 18 bases lay in between. CDR3 in amino acids: CATSDRAAHSAEQFF. The CDR3 DNA reads as TGTGCCACCAGTGATAGGGCCGCCCACTCGGCCGAGCAGTTCTTC.

The chain couples TRBV28 to TRBJ2-1, with D uncertain. Between the trimmed V and J ends, which lost 5 bases and 2 bases, there was a span of 13 bases. The length of the CDR3 is 15 residues. Germline assignment: CDR1 MDHEN and CDR2 SYDVKM. The CDR3 reads CASSPPGSAYNEQFF. CDR3 sequence (DNA): TGTGCCAGCAGTCCCCCCGGTTCCGCCTACAATGAGCAGTTCTTC.

This clonotype was counted between two and nine times. The rearrangement links TRBV5-1 to TRBJ2-1, with TRBD2 identical over 13 bases. Germline assignment: CDR1 SGHRS and CDR2 YFSETQ. The junction had 6 bases not matched to a gene; V was cut back by 4 bases and J by 8 bases. The CDR3 is 15 residues long. The CDR3 region is CASSPGTSGEHEQFF. The DNA of the CDR3 is TGCGCCAGCAGCCCGGGGACTAGCGGGGAACATGAGCAGTTCTTC. Based on the CDR3 plus reference TRBV5-1 and TRBJ2-1, the full variable domain is KAGVTQTPRYLIKTRGQQVTLSCSPISGHRSVSWYQQTPGQGLQFLFEYFSETQRNKGNFPGRFSGRQFSNSRSEMNVSTLELGDSALYLCASSPGTSGEHEQFFGPGTRLTVL.

This clonotype was observed a few times. CDR3 residues: CSARSDRAYEQYF. The CDR3 bases are TGCAGTGCTAGGAGCGACAGGGCCTACGAGCAGTACTTC. The chain has TRBV20-1 and TRBJ2-7; 7 bases fit TRBD1. CDR1 DFQATT and CDR2 SNEGSKA come from the germline V gene (reference sequence). The CDR3 length is 13 residues. Unmatched junction bases numbered 4, after V lost 3 bases and J lost 2 bases.

In its sample, this clonotype was seen a few times. The genes are TRBV5-6 and TRBJ2-5, with unresolved D. The CDR3 length is 14 residues. The V end was cut by 4 bases, the J end by 5 bases, with 15 bases between. Germline values: CDR1 SGHDT, CDR2 YYEEEE. CDR3 in amino acids: CASSRSPRIETQYF. In nucleotides, the CDR3 is TGTGCCAGCAGCCGATCGCCCCGAATCGAGACCCAGTACTTC.

This clonotype came up a few times. This chain uses TRBV4-1 with TRBJ1-4, with TRBD1 matching 8 bases. Germline V lookup: CDR1 MGHRA, CDR2 YSYEKL. The junction had 14 bases not matched to a gene; V was cut back by 0 bases and J by 11 bases. CDR3 length: 17 amino acids. CDR3 DNA sequence: TGCGCCAGCAGCCAAGATTCTTTGAGGCAGGGGGCGCGTAAACTGTTTTTT. This sequence encodes CASSQDSLRQGARKLFF.